This T cell receptor (beta chain) was identified during a study of T cells after yellow fever vaccination. TCRdb reanalysed the 5' RACE reads using MiXCR and keeps one entry per CDR3 protein. The table includes fewer than 400,000 distinct CDR3 sequences, about 10% detected once. Germline V CDR1 and CDR2: LGHDT, YNNKEL (reference sequence). Trimming shortened V by 4 bases and J by 3 bases, and 15 bases separated the two germline ends. This CDR3 contains 15 residues. The rearrangement uses TRBV3-1 and TRBJ1-1; D may be TRBD1 (6 bases). This clonotype originated in a man aged 18 to 29 who received the YFV17D yellow fever vaccine. Sequenced material: CD4+ T cells sorted from PBMCs, taken 45 days after the yellow fever booster vaccination. The CDR3 sequence is CASSPSGGGYTEAFF. The CDR3, as DNA: TGTGCCAGCAGCCCCTCGGGGGGCGGATACACTGAAGCTTTCTTT. The complete variable domain, with remaining parts taken from reference TRBV3-1 and TRBJ1-1, reads DTAVSQTPKYLVTQMGNDKSIKCEQNLGHDTMYWYKQDSKKFLKIMFSYNNKELIINETVPNRFSPKSPDKAHLNLHINSLELGDSAVYFCASSPSGGGYTEAFFGQGTRLTVV.